This T cell receptor (beta chain) was found in a study of T-cell reconstitution after alpha-beta-depleted transplantation in children. The authors prepared the TCRbeta library with unique molecular identifiers. TCRdb passed the PCR reads through MiXCR, listing each CDR3 protein once. The repertoire holds some 530,000 distinct CDR3 sequences, around 13% seen once, with less than 6.5% in the top ten. Only a few counts were recorded for this clonotype. This CDR3 spans 14 amino acids. V lost 4 bases, J lost 5 bases, and 11 bases lay in between. The sample consisted of PBMCs from the stem cell graft donor, taken from the stem cell graft. The clonotype was recovered from a human donor who donated a stem cell graft to a child with combined immunodeficiency. The chain uses TRBV12-3 or TRBV12-4 and TRBJ1-4; unclear D gene. The CDR3 coding sequence is TGTGCCAGCAGTTGGACCGGTGGAAATGAAAAACTGTTTTTT. Residues: CASSWTGGNEKLFF.